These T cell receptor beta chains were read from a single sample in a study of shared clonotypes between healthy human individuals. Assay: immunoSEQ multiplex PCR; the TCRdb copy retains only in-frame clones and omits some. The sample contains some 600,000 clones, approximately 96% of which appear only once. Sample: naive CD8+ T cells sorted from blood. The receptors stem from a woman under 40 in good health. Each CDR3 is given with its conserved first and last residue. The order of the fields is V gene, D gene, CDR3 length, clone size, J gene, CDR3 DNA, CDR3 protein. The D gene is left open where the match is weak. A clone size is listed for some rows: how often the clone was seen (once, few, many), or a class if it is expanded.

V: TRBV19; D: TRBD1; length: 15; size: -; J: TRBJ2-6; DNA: TGTGCCAGTAGAGACAGGGAATCTGGGGCCAACGTCCTGACTTTC; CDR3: CASRDRESGANVLTF
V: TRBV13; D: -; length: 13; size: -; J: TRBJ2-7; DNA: TGTGCCAGCAGCTTAGGCCGGAGCTACGAGCAGTACTTC; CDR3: CASSLGRSYEQYF
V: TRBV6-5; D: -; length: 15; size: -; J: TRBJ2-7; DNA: TGTGCCAGCAGTTACCGGGACAACAACCCCTACGAGCAGTACTTC; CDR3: CASSYRDNNPYEQYF
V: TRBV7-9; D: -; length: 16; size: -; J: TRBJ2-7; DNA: TGTGCCAGCAGCGGGCGGACAGACAGCACCTATTACGAGCAGTACTTC; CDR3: CASSGRTDSTYYEQYF
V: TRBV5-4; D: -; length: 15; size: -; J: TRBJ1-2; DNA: TGTGCCAGCAGCACCCCCCGGGTGCCTCCTGGTGGCTACACCTTC; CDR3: CASSTPRVPPGGYTF
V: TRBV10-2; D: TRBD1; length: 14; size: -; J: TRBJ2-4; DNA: TGCGCCAGCAGGGGACAGGGTGCCTTGGACATTCAGTACTTC; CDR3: CASRGQGALDIQYF
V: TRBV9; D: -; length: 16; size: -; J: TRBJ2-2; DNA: TGTGCCAGCAGCGATCCAGAGCAAACGAACACCGGGGAGCTGTTTTTT; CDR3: CASSDPEQTNTGELFF
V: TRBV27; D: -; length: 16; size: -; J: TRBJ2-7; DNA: TGTGCCAGCAGTTTATCTTCAGGTTTCGTTATTTACGAGCAGTACTTC; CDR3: CASSLSSGFVIYEQYF
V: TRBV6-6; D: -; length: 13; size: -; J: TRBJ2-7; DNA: TGTGCCAGCAGTTACTCAGGGGGTGGTGAGCAGTACTTC; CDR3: CASSYSGGGEQYF
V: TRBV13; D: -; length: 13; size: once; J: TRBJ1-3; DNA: TGTGCCAGCAGTCCCGGGTCGAGAAACACCATATATTTT; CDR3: CASSPGSRNTIYF
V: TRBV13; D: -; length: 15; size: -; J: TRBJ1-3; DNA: TGTGCCAGCAGCCACCGGGAACCTCGCCAAAACACCATATATTTT; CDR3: CASSHREPRQNTIYF
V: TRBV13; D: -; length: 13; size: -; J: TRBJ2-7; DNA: TGTGCCAGCAGCCCCAATTCCCAATACGAGCAGTACTTC; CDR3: CASSPNSQYEQYF
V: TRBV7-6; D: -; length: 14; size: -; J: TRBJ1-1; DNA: TGTGCCAGCAGCTTAGGTGCGGGGAACACTGAAGCTTTCTTT; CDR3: CASSLGAGNTEAFF
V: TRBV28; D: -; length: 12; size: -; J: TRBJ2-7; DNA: TGTGCCAGCAGCCCCCTTCTTGGCGAGCAGTACTTC; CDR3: CASSPLLGEQYF
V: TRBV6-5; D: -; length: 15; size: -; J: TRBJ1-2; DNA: TGTGCCAGCAGCCCCACTTCGGGTATCGGTTATGGCTACACCTTC; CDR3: CASSPTSGIGYGYTF
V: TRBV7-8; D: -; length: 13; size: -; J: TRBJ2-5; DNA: TGTGCCAGCAGTTCCGGAGGAGAAGAGACCCAGTACTTC; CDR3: CASSSGGEETQYF
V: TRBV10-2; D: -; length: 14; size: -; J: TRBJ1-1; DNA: TGCGCCAGCAGTGATCTTGGCATGAACACTGAAGCTTTCTTT; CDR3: CASSDLGMNTEAFF
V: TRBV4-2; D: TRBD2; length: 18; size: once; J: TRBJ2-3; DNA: TGTGCCAGCAGCCAACGACTAGCGGGAAGCAGTCCCACAGATACGCAGTATTTT; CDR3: CASSQRLAGSSPTDTQYF
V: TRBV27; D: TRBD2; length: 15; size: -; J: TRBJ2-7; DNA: TGTGCCAGCAGTCGAAGCGGGACGGGGGCCTACGAGCAGTACTTC; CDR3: CASSRSGTGAYEQYF
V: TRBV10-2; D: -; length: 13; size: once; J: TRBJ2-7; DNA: TGCGCCAGCAGGCCCAGGGGAGTCTACGAGCAGTACTTC; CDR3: CASRPRGVYEQYF
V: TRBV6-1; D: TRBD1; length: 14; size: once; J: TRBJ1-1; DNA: TGTGCCAGCAGTATTCCTGGACAGGAGACTGAAGCTTTCTTT; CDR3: CASSIPGQETEAFF
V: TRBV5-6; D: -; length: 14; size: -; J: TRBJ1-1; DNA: TGTGCCAGCAGCTTGCGGGGGGCACCCGAAGAAGCTTTCTTT; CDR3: CASSLRGAPEEAFF